The entry below describes one T cell receptor (beta chain). Its antigen is not known. The CDR3 loop spans 13 amino acids. V was trimmed by 5 bases and J by 9 bases, leaving 14 bases between them. The germline V gene has CDR1 SGHTA and CDR2 FQGNSA. The sample comes from a study of T cell responses to AZD1222 COVID-19 vaccine. Study-wide findings and caveats: In the spike-specific TCR repertoire, nearly half reportedly target unmutated variant regions. Only after the peak T cell response were repertoires sampled. Of the AZD1222 recipients, only six were seropositive at baseline.

The repertoire was sequenced with immunoSEQ multiplex PCR; TCRdb's copy has only in-frame clones and lacks some. Of roughly 150,000 clones in the sample, roughly 87% are singletons; the top ten hold 4.5% to 6%. This sequence originates from an adult in good health. The sample here was peripheral blood, taken on day 0 of AZD1222 vaccination. J is TRBJ1-3 and V is TRBV7-2, with a possible D match to TRBD1 (5 bases). The CDR3 sequence is CASSRGEAGTIYF. CDR3 DNA: TGTGCCAGCAGCCGGGGGGAGGCTGGCACCATATATTTT. The full variable domain, with the rest looked up from reference TRBV7-2 and TRBJ1-3, is GAGVSQSPSNKVTEKGKDVELRCDPISGHTALYWYRQSLGQGLEFLIYFQGNSAPDKSGLPSDRFSAERTGGSVSTLTIQRTQQEDSAVYLCASSRGEAGTIYFGEGSWLTVV.